Following are 15 T cell receptor beta chains from one sample sequenced in a study of blood T cell repertoires in COVID-19. The method was immunoSEQ multiplex PCR; TCRdb's version includes in-frame clones alone and lacks a portion of them. The data contain hundreds of thousands of clones, around nine tenths of them singletons. The sample comprised PBMCs or T cells enriched from blood (not recorded which). The source is a woman between 45 and 60 years old who had recovered from COVID-19.

This rearrangement joins TRBV2 to TRBJ1-4, with no clear D. Trimming stripped 4 bases from V and 6 bases from J, with 12 bases between. CDR3 size: 14 residues. Germline V gene lookup returns CDR1 SNHLY and CDR2 FYNNEI. The CDR3, as DNA: TGTGCCAGCAGTGGAGGGTCTAGTTATGAAAAACTGTTTTTT. Translating it yields CASSGGSSYEKLFF.

V usage is TRBV18 and J usage is TRBJ1-2; tentative D call: TRBD1 (5 bases). V shed 6 bases and J shed 8 bases, with 16 bases lying between them. The germline V gene has CDR1 KGHSH and CDR2 LQKENI. The CDR3 spans 13 residues. CDR3 protein: CASSIPGFRGYTF. In nucleotides, the CDR3 is TGTGCCAGCTCCATCCCAGGGTTCCGAGGCTACACCTTC.

CDR3 loop: CATSRDLGGSYEQYF. In DNA form, the CDR3 reads TGTGCCACCAGCAGAGATCTCGGGGGCTCCTACGAGCAGTACTTC. The V call is TRBV15, the J call TRBJ2-7, with a weak D call TRBD2 (6 bases). The CDR3 covers 15 residues. The germline gives CDR1 LNHNV, CDR2 YYDKDF (reference sequence). The germline V and J ends were trimmed by 0 bases and 0 bases, with 9 bases remaining between them. The whole variable domain, filled in from reference TRBV15 and TRBJ2-7, reads DAMVIQNPRYQVTQFGKPVTLSCSQTLNHNVMYWYQQKSSQAPKLLFHYYDKDFNNEADTPDNFQSRRPNTSFCFLDIRSPGLGDTAMYLCATSRDLGGSYEQYFGPGTRLTVT.

The rearrangement links TRBV6-5 to TRBJ1-1; D is unresolved. The CDR3 is 13 residues long. V gave up 6 bases and J gave up 0 bases, with 8 bases separating them. From germline, CDR1 is MNHEY and CDR2 SVGAGI. Here the CDR3 reads CASRKFLNTEAFF. The CDR3 nucleotides read TGTGCCAGCAGAAAATTCTTGAACACTGAAGCTTTCTTT.

The chain combines TRBV29-1 with TRBJ1-2, with D unclear. The CDR3 covers 13 residues. The V and J ends lost 4 bases and 5 bases respectively, with 14 bases between them. Per the germline V gene, CDR1 is SQVTM and CDR2 is ANQGSEA. CDR3 bases: TGCAGCGTTGCATTTTACGGGGAGTATGGCTACACCTTC. The encoded protein is CSVAFYGEYGYTF. Supplemented by reference TRBV29-1 and TRBJ1-2, the full variable domain reads SAVISQKPSRDICQRGTSLTIQCQVDSQVTMMFWYRQQPGQSLTLIATANQGSEATYESGFVIDKFPISRPNLTFSTLTVSNMSPEDSSIYLCSVAFYGEYGYTFGSGTRLTVV.

The CDR3 nucleotides are TGTGCCAGCAGAGAGGGCCTTCAGCCCCAGCATTTT. Translation gives CASREGLQPQHF. The J gene is TRBJ1-5, the V gene TRBV28, with D uncertain. This CDR3 has 12 amino acids. Germline V gives CDR1 MDHEN, CDR2 SYDVKM. V was shortened by 6 bases and J by 6 bases, with 9 bases between the two germline ends. The full variable domain, with the rest looked up from reference TRBV28 and TRBJ1-5, is DVKVTQSSRYLVKRTGEKVFLECVQDMDHENMFWYRQDPGLGLRLIYFSYDVKMKEKGDIPEGYSVSREKKERFSLILESASTNQTSMYLCASREGLQPQHFGDGTRLSIL.

The CDR3: CASSPRTGGTSTGELFF. CDR3 DNA sequence: TGTGCCAGCAGCCCCCGGACAGGGGGAACGAGTACCGGGGAGCTGTTTTTT. This sequence joins TRBV3-1 (or the pseudogene TRBV3-2) and TRBJ2-2; TRBD1 matches 10 bases. Looked up from germline, CDR1 is LGHDT and CDR2 is YNNKEL (reference sequence). This CDR3 region has 17 residues. V was pared by 4 bases and J by 5 bases, with 10 bases of the junction left unmatched.

This clone was picked up one time. This chain links TRBV16 with TRBJ2-7; D unclear. The CDR3 loop spans 12 amino acids. The V end lost 2 bases, the J end lost 7 bases, and 9 bases lay between the germline ends. From germline, CDR1 is KGHSY and CDR2 FQNENV. CDR3 DNA: TGTGCCAGCAGCCAACGGTTTGAAGAGCAGTACTTC. Translated: CASSQRFEEQYF. Full variable domain (missing parts from reference TRBV16 and TRBJ2-7): GEEVAQTPKHLVRGEGQKAKLYCAPIKGHSYVFWYQQVLKNEFKFLISFQNENVFDETGMPKERFSAKCLPNSPCSLEIQATKLEDSAVYFCASSQRFEEQYFGPGTRLTVT.

The chain couples TRBV29-1 to TRBJ1-1, with D tentatively TRBD1 (6 bases). Looked up from germline, CDR1 is SQVTM and CDR2 is ANQGSEA. The CDR3 is 11 residues long. V shed 5 bases and J shed 4 bases, with 8 bases lying between them. This chain's CDR3 is CSVSRGTEAFF. CDR3 nucleotides: TGCAGCGTTTCCAGGGGCACTGAAGCTTTCTTT. The whole variable domain, remainder taken from reference TRBV29-1 and TRBJ1-1, is SAVISQKPSRDICQRGTSLTIQCQVDSQVTMMFWYRQQPGQSLTLIATANQGSEATYESGFVIDKFPISRPNLTFSTLTVSNMSPEDSSIYLCSVSRGTEAFFGQGTRLTVV.

V and J are TRBV12-3 or TRBV12-4 and TRBJ2-7, with unresolved D. The V gene lost 0 bases and the J gene lost 4 bases, with 4 bases spanning the gap. The CDR3 has 12 amino acids. CDR3 sequence: CASSLARYEQYF. The CDR3 region has the DNA TGTGCCAGCAGTTTAGCCCGGTACGAGCAGTACTTC.

The chain is built from TRBV6-1 and TRBJ2-3, with D maybe TRBD2 (6 bases). Germline CDR1 MNHNS, CDR2 SASEGT. CDR3 length equals 17 residues. V lost 2 bases and J 0 bases, leaving 15 bases between the germline ends. The CDR3 is CASSEYRTGRSTDTQYF. The CDR3 DNA follows: TGTGCCAGCAGTGAATATCGCACGGGGAGGAGCACAGATACGCAGTATTTT.

The CDR3 protein is CASSLEKNSYNEQFF. Here the CDR3 DNA reads TGTGCCAGCAGTTTAGAGAAGAACTCCTACAATGAGCAGTTCTTC. V gene TRBV27 combines with J gene TRBJ2-1, with unresolved D. Trimming stripped 2 bases from V and 0 bases from J, with 8 bases between. Germline CDR1 MNHEY, CDR2 SMNVEV (reference sequence). The CDR3 covers 15 residues.

The CDR3 region is CASSDRDRTDTQYF. The CDR3 coding sequence is TGTGCCAGCAGCGACAGGGACAGAACAGATACGCAGTATTTT. This chain links TRBV11-3 with TRBJ2-3; TRBD1 agrees at 7 bases. From germline, CDR1 is SGHNT and CDR2 YENEEA. The CDR3 loop spans 14 amino acids. Trimming removed 5 bases from V and 3 bases from J; junction bases left unmatched: 5. Full variable domain (outside the CDR3, taken from reference TRBV11-3 and TRBJ2-3): EAGVVQSPRYKIIEKKQPVAFWCNPISGHNTLYWYLQNLGQGPELLIRYENEEAVDDSQLPKDRFSAERLKGVDSTLKIQPAELGDSAVYLCASSDRDRTDTQYFGPGTRLTVL.

For this clone: The sample contains more than one DNA sequence encoding this CDR3. This rearrangement joins TRBV28 to TRBJ1-5; 10 bases agree with TRBD1. The germline V gene has CDR1 MDHEN and CDR2 SYDVKM. There are 14 residues in the CDR3. Trimming took 6 bases from V and 5 from J; bases not matched to a gene: 4. CDR3: CASRTGTGDQPQHF. The CDR3 nucleotides read TGTGCCAGCAGAACCGGGACAGGGGATCAGCCCCAGCATTTT. Full variable domain (missing parts from reference TRBV28 and TRBJ1-5): DVKVTQSSRYLVKRTGEKVFLECVQDMDHENMFWYRQDPGLGLRLIYFSYDVKMKEKGDIPEGYSVSREKKERFSLILESASTNQTSMYLCASRTGTGDQPQHFGDGTRLSIL.

J is TRBJ1-1 and V is TRBV4-1, with D perhaps matching TRBD1 (5 bases). The V and J ends lost 0 bases and 7 bases respectively, with 15 bases between them. The CDR3 runs 15 residues. Germline V gene sequence: CDR1 MGHRA, CDR2 YSYEKL. The CDR3 DNA reads TGCGCCAGCAGCCAAGATACAGGAAACCCTTATGAAGCTTTCTTT. This encodes CASSQDTGNPYEAFF.